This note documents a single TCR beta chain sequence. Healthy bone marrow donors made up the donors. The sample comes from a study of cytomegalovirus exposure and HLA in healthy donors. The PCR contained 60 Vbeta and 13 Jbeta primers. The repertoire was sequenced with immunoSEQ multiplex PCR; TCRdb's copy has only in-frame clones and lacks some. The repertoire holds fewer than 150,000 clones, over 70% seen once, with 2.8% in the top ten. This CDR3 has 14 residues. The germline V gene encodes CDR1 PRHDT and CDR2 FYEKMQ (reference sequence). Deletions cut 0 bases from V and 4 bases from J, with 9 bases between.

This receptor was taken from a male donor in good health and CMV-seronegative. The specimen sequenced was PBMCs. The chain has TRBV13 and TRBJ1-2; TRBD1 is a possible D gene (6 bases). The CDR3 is CASSLGQGFYGYTF. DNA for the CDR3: TGTGCCAGCAGCTTAGGGCAGGGGTTCTATGGCTACACCTTC.